This TCR beta chain was sequenced for a study of blood T cell repertoires in COVID-19 (dated by TCRdb to 2019 to 2021). Background for the entire study: Samples covering the acute and convalescent phases of COVID-19 were provided by collaborators in the United States, Italy and Spain. The dataset comprised deeply sampled blood TCRbeta repertoires from subjects exposed to, actively infected with, or recovered from COVID-19. A de-identified subject ID, COVID-19 status, age in years and sex were almost always included in the sample metadata. The material from the prospective study consisted of cDNA or gDNA derived from T cells, B-cell-depleted T cells, or PBMCs. Samples came from the ongoing ImmuneRACE study (first 160 participants) plus 1,254 subjects from 6 global collaborators. Where HLA class I and class II types were available, the types were taken from metadata supplied by the sample provider, not from assay-based typing. A freely available public database, intended as a resource for researchers studying the immune response to SARS-CoV-2, is where the repertoires were released.

TCRbeta CDR3 regions were amplified from genomic DNA by means of the immunoSEQ Assay, a bias-controlled multiplex PCR. The paper's processing steps were these. The number of nucleated cells in each sample was estimated by amplification of reference gene primers within the assay. To quantify the absolute abundance of each unique TCRbeta CDR3 rearrangement, sequence reads were collapsed and filtered. For each sample, productive Simpson clonality was calculated as the square root of Simpson's diversity index across productive rearrangements. The source is immuneACCESS, and TCRdb retained only in-frame sequences with V and J called. Part of the clones is not carried over; for the studies checked, unresolved V genes explain less than half of this, and the remainder is unexplained. V and J calls plus clone size are reproduced from that table; the DNA served to infer D and trimming. The sample table holds roughly 130,000 clones, of which approximately 88% were seen once. Approximately 10% of the sample is in the top ten clones.

Whole blood was collected in K2EDTA tubes by collaborating institutions according to the institutions' own protocols. Collaborator samples were shipped for TCRbeta analysis as frozen whole blood, isolated PBMCs, or DNA extracted from either sample type. A remark on this clone: The antigen this receptor binds is unknown. Base qualities are not recorded, but no much larger clone differs from it by a single base.

V drops 3 bases and J drops 4 bases, leaving 17 bases in between. The CDR3 holds 16 amino acids from the cysteine to the phenylalanine. The only DNA kept is the CDR3, 48 bases in frame from the first base. Looking up the germline V gene yields CDR1 MDHEN and CDR2 SYDVKM. Overall results and qualifications from the work: The amount of clinical and demographic metadata varied by source and participant and was provided uncurated.

The sequenced sample was peripheral blood. The receptor was isolated from a man between 60 and 70 years old with active or convalescent COVID-19. Recombination joined TRBV28 with TRBJ2-3; TRBD2 is possibly the D segment (6 matching bases). The nucleotides read TGTGCCAGCAGTTTGTTTCGGCAGGGAGGTCCAGATACGCAGTATTTT. Its coded protein is CASSLFRQGGPDTQYF.